The source of this T cell receptor beta chain is a study of blood T cell repertoires in COVID-19 (dated by TCRdb to 2020 to 2021). Context from the whole study: The collaborator samples originated in the United States, Italy and Spain and spanned the acute and convalescent phases of COVID-19. The prospective study material was composed of cDNA or gDNA derived from T cells, B-cell-depleted T cells, or PBMCs. Subjects who had been exposed to COVID-19, were actively infected with it, or had recovered from it provided the deeply sampled blood TCRbeta repertoires that made up the dataset. The repertoires were released in a freely available public database intended as a resource for research on the immune response to SARS-CoV-2. The samples were drawn from the first 160 participants of the ongoing ImmuneRACE study and from over 950 subjects provided by 6 global collaborators. Nearly every sample came with metadata listing a de-identified subject ID, COVID-19 status, age in years and sex. HLA class I and class II types, where available, came from metadata supplied by the sample provider rather than from assay-based typing. Findings and caveats that apply to the study as a whole: The quantity of clinical and demographic metadata differed by source and by participant and was supplied without curation.

With regard to this clone: Its cognate antigen has yet to be identified. Base-call qualities are not available, and no considerably larger clone is one nucleotide away.

TCRbeta CDR3 regions were amplified from genomic DNA by means of the immunoSEQ Assay, a bias-controlled multiplex PCR. The authors' pipeline ran thus. The number of nucleated cells in each sample was estimated from the amplification of reference gene primers within the assay. To quantify the absolute abundance of each unique TCRbeta CDR3 rearrangement, sequence reads were collapsed and filtered. For each sample, productive Simpson clonality was calculated by taking the square root of Simpson's diversity index across productive rearrangements. The table comes from immuneACCESS by way of TCRdb, which keeps in-frame sequences with V and J called. Part of the clones is missing from these tables; in studies checked, under half for an unresolved V gene and the rest for unknown reasons. V and J calls and clone size are as listed in that table; D and trimming were resolved from the DNA. The sample records about 200,000 clones, 65% to 90% of which are singletons. Jointly, the top ten make up around 4.5% of the sample.

In the prospective study, participants were 18 to 89 years old, resided in about two dozen geographic areas of the United States, and were enrolled through a virtual design. To assign participants to cohorts, the prospective study relied on clinical history that participants themselves reported in a screening survey and a study questionnaire. Exposed participants had been in contact, within 2 weeks of entering the study, with a person who had a PCR-confirmed or clinician-diagnosed case of COVID-19. Mobile phlebotomists in the prospective study collected whole blood, serum and a nasopharyngeal or oropharyngeal swab from every participant. Additional blood draws and questionnaires over an approximately 2-month period could optionally be provided by prospective study participants. Prospective study blood samples were shipped either frozen or at room temperature before DNA extraction. Sequencing was done on a sample of PBMCs or T cells enriched from blood (not recorded which). This receptor was obtained from a woman aged 30 to 39 who had been exposed to COVID-19.

Here the CDR3 is given as CASSMTGGTEAFF. The nucleotides are TGTGCCAGTAGTATGACCGGGGGCACTGAAGCTTTCTTT. The sequence links TRBV19 to TRBJ1-1; matching of 5 bases hints at TRBD1 as the D gene. Trimming takes 3 bases from V and 4 bases from J, and the germline ends sit 9 bases apart. CDR1 and CDR2 (LNHDA, SQIVND) derive from the germline V gene (reference sequence). The CDR3 spans 13 residues, from the cysteine through the phenylalanine. The retained sequence is limited to the CDR3, 39 bases, with the frame set at the first base.